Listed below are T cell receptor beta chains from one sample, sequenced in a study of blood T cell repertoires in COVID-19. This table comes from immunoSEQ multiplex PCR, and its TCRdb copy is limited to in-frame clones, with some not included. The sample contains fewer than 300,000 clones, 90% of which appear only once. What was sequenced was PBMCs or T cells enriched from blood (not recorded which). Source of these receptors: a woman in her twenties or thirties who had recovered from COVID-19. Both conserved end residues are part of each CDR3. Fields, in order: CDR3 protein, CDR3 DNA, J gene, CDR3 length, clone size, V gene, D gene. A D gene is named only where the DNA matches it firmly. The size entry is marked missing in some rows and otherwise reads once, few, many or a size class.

CDR3 protein: CASSLGLGGGNTIYF; CDR3 DNA: TGTGCCAGCAGCTTGGGTCTGGGGGGAGGAAACACCATATATTTT; J gene: TRBJ1-3; CDR3 length: 15; clone size: -; V gene: TRBV7-3; D gene: -
CDR3 protein: CASSSLWSQEPEAFF; CDR3 DNA: TGTGCCAGCAGCTCACTGTGGTCACAGGAACCTGAAGCTTTCTTT; J gene: TRBJ1-1; CDR3 length: 15; clone size: -; V gene: TRBV5-6; D gene: -
CDR3 protein: CASSFHVLDYEQYF; CDR3 DNA: TGTGCCAGCAGCTTCCATGTACTAGACTACGAGCAGTACTTC; J gene: TRBJ2-7; CDR3 length: 14; clone size: few; V gene: TRBV5-4; D gene: -
CDR3 protein: CASSQDMASSYNEQFF; CDR3 DNA: TGCGCCAGCAGCCAAGATATGGCTAGCTCCTACAATGAGCAGTTCTTC; J gene: TRBJ2-1; CDR3 length: 16; clone size: -; V gene: TRBV4-3; D gene: -
CDR3 protein: CASNYGRGKSETQYF; CDR3 DNA: TGTGCCAGCAATTACGGCAGGGGTAAATCAGAGACCCAGTACTTC; J gene: TRBJ2-5; CDR3 length: 15; clone size: -; V gene: TRBV28; D gene: -
CDR3 protein: CASSLDSLQRGQYF; CDR3 DNA: TGTGCCAGCAGCTTGGACAGCCTGCAGCGAGGGCAGTACTTC; J gene: TRBJ2-7; CDR3 length: 14; clone size: -; V gene: TRBV28; D gene: -
CDR3 protein: CASSADRAYEQYF; CDR3 DNA: TGTGCCAGCAGCGCCGACAGAGCCTACGAGCAGTACTTC; J gene: TRBJ2-7; CDR3 length: 13; clone size: -; V gene: TRBV7-9; D gene: -
CDR3 protein: CASSLDVAGKGYTF; CDR3 DNA: TGCGCCAGCAGCTTGGACGTGGCAGGAAAAGGCTACACCTTC; J gene: TRBJ1-2; CDR3 length: 14; clone size: -; V gene: TRBV5-1; D gene: -
CDR3 protein: CASGTQGAGTGELFF; CDR3 DNA: TGTGCCAGCGGAACACAGGGGGCTGGCACCGGGGAGCTGTTTTTT; J gene: TRBJ2-2; CDR3 length: 15; clone size: -; V gene: TRBV28; D gene: TRBD1
CDR3 protein: CASSFQGSLSYNSPLHF; CDR3 DNA: TGTGCCAGCTCATTCCAGGGTTCTCTCTCCTATAATTCACCCCTCCACTTT; J gene: TRBJ1-6; CDR3 length: 17; clone size: once; V gene: TRBV18; D gene: -
CDR3 protein: CASSQLAGEGEQYF; CDR3 DNA: TGTGCCAGCAGCCAACTAGCGGGAGAGGGCGAGCAGTACTTC; J gene: TRBJ2-7; CDR3 length: 14; clone size: -; V gene: TRBV6-2/TRBV6-3; D gene: TRBD2
CDR3 protein: CAISERQGLGTEAFF; CDR3 DNA: TGTGCCATCAGTGAGAGGCAGGGTCTTGGCACTGAAGCTTTCTTT; J gene: TRBJ1-1; CDR3 length: 15; clone size: -; V gene: TRBV10-3; D gene: -
CDR3 protein: CASSLAGGSYTQYF; CDR3 DNA: TGTGCCAGCAGCTTAGCGGGGGGGTCCTATACGCAGTATTTT; J gene: TRBJ2-3; CDR3 length: 14; clone size: once; V gene: TRBV7-9; D gene: TRBD2
CDR3 protein: CAWSYGGSNQPQHF; CDR3 DNA: TGTGCCTGGAGCTACGGGGGAAGCAATCAGCCCCAGCATTTT; J gene: TRBJ1-5; CDR3 length: 14; clone size: -; V gene: TRBV30; D gene: -
CDR3 protein: CASTGGAGKSEQYF; CDR3 DNA: TGTGCCAGCACCGGGGGGGCAGGGAAGAGCGAGCAGTACTTC; J gene: TRBJ2-7; CDR3 length: 14; clone size: once; V gene: TRBV28; D gene: TRBD2
CDR3 protein: CAWSELMNTEAFF; CDR3 DNA: TGTGCCTGGAGCGAACTCATGAACACTGAAGCTTTCTTT; J gene: TRBJ1-1; CDR3 length: 13; clone size: once; V gene: TRBV30; D gene: -
CDR3 protein: CASSYNGVSGNTIYF; CDR3 DNA: TGTGCCAGCAGTTACAACGGTGTCTCTGGAAACACCATATATTTT; J gene: TRBJ1-3; CDR3 length: 15; clone size: once; V gene: TRBV6-5; D gene: -
CDR3 protein: CASSLRGQAPEAFF; CDR3 DNA: TGTGCCAGCAGCTTAAGGGGACAGGCCCCTGAAGCTTTCTTT; J gene: TRBJ1-1; CDR3 length: 14; clone size: -; V gene: TRBV11-2; D gene: TRBD1
CDR3 protein: CASSLVAETDTQYF; CDR3 DNA: TGTGCCAGCAGCTTAGTAGCGGAAACAGATACGCAGTATTTT; J gene: TRBJ2-3; CDR3 length: 14; clone size: -; V gene: TRBV7-2; D gene: -
CDR3 protein: CAISGLPGLAENEQFF; CDR3 DNA: TGTGCCATCAGTGGGCTCCCGGGACTAGCGGAAAATGAGCAGTTCTTC; J gene: TRBJ2-1; CDR3 length: 16; clone size: -; V gene: TRBV10-3; D gene: TRBD2
CDR3 protein: CASSFLAGELFF; CDR3 DNA: TGTGCCAGCAGTTTCCTAGCCGGGGAGCTGTTTTTT; J gene: TRBJ2-2; CDR3 length: 12; clone size: -; V gene: TRBV28; D gene: -
CDR3 protein: CASSQGIRGSSPLHF; CDR3 DNA: TGTGCCAGCAGCCAAGGAATCAGGGGTTCTTCACCCCTCCACTTT; J gene: TRBJ1-6; CDR3 length: 15; clone size: few; V gene: TRBV3-1/TRBV3-2; D gene: -